This T cell receptor beta chain was profiled in a study of T cells in Graves' hyperthyroidism and ophthalmopathy. General study findings and limits: Blood also contained most expanded thyroid clonotypes above 0.001. Ophthalmopathy could be told apart from stable hyperthyroidism with a 13 V-J model.

As for this clonotype: Its antigen is unidentified.

Germline V gene lookup returns CDR1 MNHEY and CDR2 SVGAGI. The V end was cut by 0 bases, the J end by 5 bases, with 13 bases between. CDR3 length equals 15 residues. Clinical Activity Scores of at least 3, NOSPECS grades of at least 4 and durations under 3 months characterized ophthalmopathy patients. Uncontrolled infection, other autoimmune disease, pregnancy and lactation each barred patients from inclusion. Regions amplified from RNA transcripts were the TCR beta CDR3 regions. With the HTBI primer set, the TCR CDR3 went through a first round of RT-PCR. TCRdb analysed the multiplex PCR reads with MiXCR anew, one entry per CDR3 protein. This sample yields 640,000 or so distinct CDR3 sequences, of which about 15% are seen a single time; 4% to 5.5% belongs to the top ten.

The TCR was taken from a woman between 40 and 50 years old with Graves' ophthalmopathy. The sequencing input was blood. V usage is TRBV6-5 and J usage is TRBJ2-5, with D possibly called TRBD1 or TRBD2 (5 bases each). CDR3 region: CASSYSVQGRETQYF. The CDR3, as DNA: TGTGCCAGCAGTTACTCGGTGCAGGGACGGGAGACCCAGTACTTC.